This section outlines one T cell receptor (beta chain) sequence together with its context. Original handling: Reference gene primers were amplified, and this amplification served to estimate nucleated cell counts. The data were produced by immunoSEQ multiplex PCR, yet TCRdb's version contains in-frame clones alone and is incomplete. The DNA was the basis for D and trimming; V, J and clone size are from that table. This table holds 200,000 to 300,000 clones, approximately 85% found once. The data derive from a study of blood T cell repertoires in COVID-19. Overall study context: Samples taken during acute and convalescent COVID-19 were collected in the United States, Italy and Spain. Nucleic acid was either cDNA or gDNA, and it came from T cells, B-cell-depleted T cells, or PBMCs.

The sequencing input was peripheral blood. The sequence came from a human donor in a cohort sampled during active COVID-19.

The CDR3 here is CASSLGGYEQYF. CDR3 coding DNA: TGTGCCAGCAGCCTGGGGGGCTACGAGCAGTACTTC. The rearrangement uses TRBV9 and TRBJ2-7, with a possible D match to TRBD2 (6 bases). Germline CDR1 and CDR2: SGDLS and YYNGEE. CDR3 size: 12 residues. V lost 4 bases and J 3 bases, leaving 8 bases between the germline ends.